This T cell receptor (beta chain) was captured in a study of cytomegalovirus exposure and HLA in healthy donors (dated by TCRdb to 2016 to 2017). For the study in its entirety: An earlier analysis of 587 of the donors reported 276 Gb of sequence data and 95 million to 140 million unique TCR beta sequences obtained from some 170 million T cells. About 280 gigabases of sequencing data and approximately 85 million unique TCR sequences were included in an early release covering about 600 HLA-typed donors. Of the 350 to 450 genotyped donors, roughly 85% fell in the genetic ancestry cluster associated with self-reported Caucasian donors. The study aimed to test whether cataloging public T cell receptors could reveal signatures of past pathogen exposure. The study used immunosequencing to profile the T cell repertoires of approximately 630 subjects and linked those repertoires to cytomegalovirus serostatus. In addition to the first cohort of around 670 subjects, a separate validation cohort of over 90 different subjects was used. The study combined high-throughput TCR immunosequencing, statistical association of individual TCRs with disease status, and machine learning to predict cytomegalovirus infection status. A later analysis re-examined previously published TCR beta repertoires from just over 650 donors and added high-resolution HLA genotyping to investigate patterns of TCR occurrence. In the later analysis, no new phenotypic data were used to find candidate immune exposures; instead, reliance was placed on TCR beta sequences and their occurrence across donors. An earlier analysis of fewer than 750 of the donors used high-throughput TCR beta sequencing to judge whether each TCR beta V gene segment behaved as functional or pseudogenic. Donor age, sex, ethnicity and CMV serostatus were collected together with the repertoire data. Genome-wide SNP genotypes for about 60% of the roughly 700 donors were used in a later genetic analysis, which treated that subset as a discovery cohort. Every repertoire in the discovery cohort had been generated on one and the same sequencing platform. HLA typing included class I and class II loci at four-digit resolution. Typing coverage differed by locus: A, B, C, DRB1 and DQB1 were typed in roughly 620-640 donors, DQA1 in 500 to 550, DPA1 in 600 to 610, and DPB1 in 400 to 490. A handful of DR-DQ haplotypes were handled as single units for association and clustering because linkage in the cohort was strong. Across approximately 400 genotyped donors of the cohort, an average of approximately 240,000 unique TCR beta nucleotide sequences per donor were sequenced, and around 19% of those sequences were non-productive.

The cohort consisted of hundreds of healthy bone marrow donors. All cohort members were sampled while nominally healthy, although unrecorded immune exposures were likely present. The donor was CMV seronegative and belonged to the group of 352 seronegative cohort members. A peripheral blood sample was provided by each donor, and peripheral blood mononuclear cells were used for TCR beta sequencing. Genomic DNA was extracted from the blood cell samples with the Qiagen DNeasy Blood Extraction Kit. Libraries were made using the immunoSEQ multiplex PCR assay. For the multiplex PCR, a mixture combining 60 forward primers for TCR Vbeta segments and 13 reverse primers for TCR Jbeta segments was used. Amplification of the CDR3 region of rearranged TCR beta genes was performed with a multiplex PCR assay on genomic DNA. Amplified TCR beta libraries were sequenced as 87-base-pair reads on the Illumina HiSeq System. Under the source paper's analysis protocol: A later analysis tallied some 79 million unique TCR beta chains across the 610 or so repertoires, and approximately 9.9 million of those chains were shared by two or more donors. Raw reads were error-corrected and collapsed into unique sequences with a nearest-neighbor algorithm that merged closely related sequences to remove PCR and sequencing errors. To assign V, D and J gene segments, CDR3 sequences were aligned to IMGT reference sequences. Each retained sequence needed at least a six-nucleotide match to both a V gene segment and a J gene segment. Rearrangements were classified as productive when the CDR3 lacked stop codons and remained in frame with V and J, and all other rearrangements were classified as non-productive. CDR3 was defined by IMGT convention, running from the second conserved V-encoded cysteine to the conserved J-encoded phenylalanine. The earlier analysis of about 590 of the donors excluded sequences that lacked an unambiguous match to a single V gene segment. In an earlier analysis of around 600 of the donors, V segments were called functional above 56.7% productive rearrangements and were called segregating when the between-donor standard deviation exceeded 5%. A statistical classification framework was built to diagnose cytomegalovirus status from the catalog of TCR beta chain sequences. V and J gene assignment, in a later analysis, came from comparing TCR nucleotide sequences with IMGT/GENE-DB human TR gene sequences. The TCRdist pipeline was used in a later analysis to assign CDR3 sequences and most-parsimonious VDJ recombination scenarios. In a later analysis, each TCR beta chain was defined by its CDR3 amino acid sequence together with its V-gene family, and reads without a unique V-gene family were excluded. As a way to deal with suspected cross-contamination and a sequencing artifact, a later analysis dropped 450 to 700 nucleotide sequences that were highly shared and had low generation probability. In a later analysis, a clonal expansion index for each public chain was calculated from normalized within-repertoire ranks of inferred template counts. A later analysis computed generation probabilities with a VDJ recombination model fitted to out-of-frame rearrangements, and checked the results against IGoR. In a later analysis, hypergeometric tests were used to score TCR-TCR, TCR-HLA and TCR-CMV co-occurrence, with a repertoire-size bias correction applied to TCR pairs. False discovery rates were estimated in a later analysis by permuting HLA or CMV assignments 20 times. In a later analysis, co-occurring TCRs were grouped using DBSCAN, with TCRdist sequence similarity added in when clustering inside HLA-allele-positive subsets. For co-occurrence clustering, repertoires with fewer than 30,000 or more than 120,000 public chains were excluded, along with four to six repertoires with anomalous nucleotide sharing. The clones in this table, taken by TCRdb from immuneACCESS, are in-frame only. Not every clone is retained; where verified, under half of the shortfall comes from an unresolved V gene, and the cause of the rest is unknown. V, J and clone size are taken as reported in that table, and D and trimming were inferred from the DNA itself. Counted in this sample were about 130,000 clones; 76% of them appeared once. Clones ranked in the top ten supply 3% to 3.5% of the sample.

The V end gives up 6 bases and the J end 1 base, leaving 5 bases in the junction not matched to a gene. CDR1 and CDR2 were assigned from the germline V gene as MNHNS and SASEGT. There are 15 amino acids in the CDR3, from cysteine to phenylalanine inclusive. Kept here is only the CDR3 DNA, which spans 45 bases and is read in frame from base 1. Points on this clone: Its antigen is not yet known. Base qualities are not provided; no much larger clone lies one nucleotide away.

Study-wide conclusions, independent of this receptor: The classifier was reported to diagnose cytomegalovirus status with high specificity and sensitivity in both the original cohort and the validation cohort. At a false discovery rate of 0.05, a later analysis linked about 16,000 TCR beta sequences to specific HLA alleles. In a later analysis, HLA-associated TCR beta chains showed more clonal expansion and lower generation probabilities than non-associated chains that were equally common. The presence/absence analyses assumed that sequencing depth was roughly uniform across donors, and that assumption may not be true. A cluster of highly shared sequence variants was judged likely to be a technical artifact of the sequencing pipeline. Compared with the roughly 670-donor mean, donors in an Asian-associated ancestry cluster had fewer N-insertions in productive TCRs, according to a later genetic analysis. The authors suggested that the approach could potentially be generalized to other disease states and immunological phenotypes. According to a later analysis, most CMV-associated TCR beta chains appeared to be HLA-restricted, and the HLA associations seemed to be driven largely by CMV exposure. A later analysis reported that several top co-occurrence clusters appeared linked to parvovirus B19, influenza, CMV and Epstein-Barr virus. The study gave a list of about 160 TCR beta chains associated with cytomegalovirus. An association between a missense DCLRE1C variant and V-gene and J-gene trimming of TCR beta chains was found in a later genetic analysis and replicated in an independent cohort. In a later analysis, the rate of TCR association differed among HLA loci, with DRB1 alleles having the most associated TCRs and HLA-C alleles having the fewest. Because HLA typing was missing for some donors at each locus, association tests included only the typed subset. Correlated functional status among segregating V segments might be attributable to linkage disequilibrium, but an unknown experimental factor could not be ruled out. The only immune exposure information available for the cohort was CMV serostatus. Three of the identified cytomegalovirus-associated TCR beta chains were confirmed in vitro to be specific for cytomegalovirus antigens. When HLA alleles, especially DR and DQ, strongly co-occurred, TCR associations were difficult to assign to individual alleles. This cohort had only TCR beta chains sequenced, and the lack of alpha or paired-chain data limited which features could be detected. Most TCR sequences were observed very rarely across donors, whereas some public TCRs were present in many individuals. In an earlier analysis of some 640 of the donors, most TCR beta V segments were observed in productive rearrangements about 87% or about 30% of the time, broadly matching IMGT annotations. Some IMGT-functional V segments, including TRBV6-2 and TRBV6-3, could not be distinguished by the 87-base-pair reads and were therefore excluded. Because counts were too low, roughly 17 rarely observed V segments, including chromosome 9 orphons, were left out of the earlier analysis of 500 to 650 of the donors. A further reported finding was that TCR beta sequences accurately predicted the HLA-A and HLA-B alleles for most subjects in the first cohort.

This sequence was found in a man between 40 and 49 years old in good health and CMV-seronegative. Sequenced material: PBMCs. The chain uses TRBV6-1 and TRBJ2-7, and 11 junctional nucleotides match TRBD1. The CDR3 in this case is CASSAGTGGSYEQYF. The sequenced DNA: TGTGCCAGCAGCGCCGGGACAGGGGGATCCTACGAGCAGTACTTC.